This T cell receptor (beta chain) was observed in a study of shared clonotypes between healthy human individuals. Authors' analysis steps: ImmunoSEQ sequences covered only the junction and lacked quality scores; filtering therefore differed. Sequencing used immunoSEQ multiplex PCR; TCRdb keeps in-frame clones, though not all of them. The V and J calls and clone size come from that table; D and trimming were worked out from the DNA. This table holds roughly 2,000,000 clones, about 95% found once. Terminally differentiated effector memory CD45RA+ cells were excluded from the naive CD8 cells, which were CD45RO-negative and positively selected for CCR7. This clone was recorded only once. Material: naive CD8+ T cells sorted from blood. The TCR originated in a young man in good health.

The DNA of the CDR3 is TGTGCCAGCAGCCCTTCAGGGTTTTTGAACACTGAAGCTTTCTTT. Amino acids: CASSPSGFLNTEAFF. V is TRBV7-8 and J is TRBJ1-1, with D perhaps TRBD1 (5 bases). The CDR3 is 15 amino acids. Germline assignment: CDR1 SGHVS and CDR2 FQNEAQ. V lost 5 bases and J 0 bases, leaving 13 bases between the germline ends.